This T cell receptor beta chain is drawn from a study of cytotoxic CD8 clonotypes in ibrutinib-treated CLL. The wider study: Per sample, productive templates averaged about 240,000 and productive rearrangements averaged approximately 92,000. Study results and caveats: Private clonotypes, not public ones, expanded at ibrutinib response.

As regards this clone: Its matching antigen is unknown.

Germline CDR1 reads SQVTM; CDR2 reads ANQGSEA. The CDR3 has 15 amino acids. Losses at the gene ends were 6 bases for V and 0 bases for J; bases not matched to a gene: 8. The method was immunoSEQ multiplex PCR; TCRdb's version includes in-frame clones alone and lacks a portion of them. Found here are more than 200,000 clones, roughly three quarters of them singletons; the top ten hold 11%. Sequencing used PBMCs, obtained after 12 months of ibrutinib treatment. The clonotype originates from a human donor with chronic lymphocytic leukemia. The chain employs TRBV29-1 and TRBJ1-2; 9 bases agree with TRBD1. The CDR3 is CSVAGTGITNYGYTF. DNA for the CDR3: TGCAGCGTAGCCGGGACAGGGATTACTAACTATGGCTACACCTTC.